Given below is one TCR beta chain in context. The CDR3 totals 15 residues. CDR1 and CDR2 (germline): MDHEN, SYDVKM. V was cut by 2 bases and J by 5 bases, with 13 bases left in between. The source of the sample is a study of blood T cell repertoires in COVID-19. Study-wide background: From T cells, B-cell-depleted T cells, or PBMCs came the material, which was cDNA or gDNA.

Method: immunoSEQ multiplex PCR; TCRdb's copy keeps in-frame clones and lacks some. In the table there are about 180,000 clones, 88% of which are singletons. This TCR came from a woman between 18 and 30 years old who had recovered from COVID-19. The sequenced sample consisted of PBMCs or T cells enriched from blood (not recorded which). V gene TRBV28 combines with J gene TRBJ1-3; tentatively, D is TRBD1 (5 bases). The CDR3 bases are TGTGCCAGCAGTTTAGCGGGGGGTTCCAGAAACACCATATATTTT. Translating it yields CASSLAGGSRNTIYF. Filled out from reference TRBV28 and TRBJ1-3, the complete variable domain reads DVKVTQSSRYLVKRTGEKVFLECVQDMDHENMFWYRQDPGLGLRLIYFSYDVKMKEKGDIPEGYSVSREKKERFSLILESASTNQTSMYLCASSLAGGSRNTIYFGEGSWLTVV.